This T cell receptor beta chain was identified in a study of T cells in Graves' hyperthyroidism and ophthalmopathy. The sample holds many counts of this clonotype. This CDR3 is built from 10 residues. CDR1 and CDR2 (germline): SEHNR, FQNEAQ (reference sequence). Patients were excluded for uncontrolled infection, other autoimmune disease, pregnancy or lactation. From RNA transcripts, TCR beta CDR3 regions were amplified. First-round RT-PCR of the TCR CDR3 relied on the HTBI primer set. One entry per CDR3 protein results from TCRdb running MiXCR on the multiplex PCR reads. The sample contains over 650,000 distinct CDR3 sequences, just under 45% of which appear only once.

The sequenced sample consisted of peripheral blood or thyroid tissue (not recorded which). This clonotype originated in an adult man with Graves' disease, either hyperthyroidism or ophthalmopathy (not recorded which). This sequence joins TRBV7-9 and TRBJ2-5, with D maybe TRBD2 (6 bases). The end of the DNA aligns better with TRBJ2-6, so the J call may be wrong. DNA for the CDR3: TGTGCCAGCAGCTTGGGGGGACTGACTTTC. Translation gives CASSLGGLTF.